This TCR beta chain was captured by sequencing in a study of shared clonotypes between healthy human individuals. CD8 memory pooled CD45RO+ cells and CCR7-negative CD45RA+ TemRA cells. Per the original data handling: From ImmunoSEQ came sequences covering only the junction and carrying no quality scores, so filtering differed. Some clones are missing from TCRdb's copy, which holds only in-frame ones; the method was immunoSEQ multiplex PCR. V, J and clone size are those of that table, while D and trimming were read from the DNA. This table has fewer than 850,000 clones, about nine tenths appearing once. CDR3 length equals 14 residues. Between the trimmed V and J ends, which lost 2 bases and 1 base, there was a span of 6 bases. CDR1 MNHEY and CDR2 SVGAGI come from the germline V gene. Of note for this clone: Distinct nucleotide sequences in the sample also encode this CDR3.

The chain recombines TRBV6-5 with TRBJ1-3, with D hard to call. The sample was memory CD8+ T cells from PBMCs. Regarding subset: CD45RO+ cells pooled with CCR7-negative TemRA cells. This TCR derives from a man aged 18 to 29 in good health. Some clones in this sample may be carry-over from other donors' samples. The CDR3 DNA follows: TGTGCCAGCAGTTACGGTAGTTCTGGAAACACCATATATTTT. It specifies CASSYGSSGNTIYF.